Listed here is a single T cell receptor beta chain. By how much of the sample it makes up, this clone is medium-sized (0.01 to 0.1%). Its antigen remains undetermined. Within one base of it there is no much larger clone, and no base qualities were kept. V loses 0 bases, J loses 3 bases, and the germline ends lie 7 bases apart. Taken from cysteine to phenylalanine, the CDR3 has 13 residues. Just the 39-base CDR3 DNA is kept, in frame starting at base 1. CDR1 SGHNT and CDR2 YYREEE were looked up in the germline V gene (reference sequence). This sample was included in a study of T cell repertoires in ileal Crohn's disease (dated by TCRdb to 2018 to 2020). Notes on the research overall: The median duration of disease was roughly 7.6 years, and at the time of surgery approximately 34% of patients were active smokers. Surgery was performed for a complication in all patients, with stricturing disease in 61% and penetrating disease in approximately 40%. Roughly half of the patients were given postoperative therapy, with about a dozen receiving thiopurines and over 15 receiving anti-TNF agents. M0 samples were biopsies from the inflamed portion of the ileum in the surgical resection specimen. For commercial TCRB immunosequencing, about 0.45 micrograms of biopsy DNA were submitted for each sample. The TCR repertoire was analysed in over 50 patients with Crohn's disease drawn from a prospective multicentre cohort. The study was conducted in parallel with a multicentre cohort that was designed to identify predictors of early endoscopic recurrence following ileocolonic resection. A Rutgeerts score above i0 was used to define endoscopic postoperative recurrence. The study sequenced approximately 180 mucosal samples from 57 patients, taken at several locations on the surgical specimen and at postoperative endoscopy.

The library was obtained by the immunoSEQ multiplex PCR assay. CDR3 regions were amplified from genomic DNA by Adaptive Biotechnology using a two-step, amplification bias-controlled multiplex PCR. Primers for every V and J gene segment were used in the first PCR, and barcodes and Illumina adapters were added in the second PCR. CDR3 libraries were sequenced using an Illumina instrument. Processing in the source paper ran as follows. The analysis used both the pipelines supplied by the vendor and custom analysis of the raw data in R/Bioconductor with R version 3.3.0. Clonality, ranging from 0 to 1, was calculated as the inverse of the normalised Shannon entropy of all productive clones. High-frequency clones were defined as the share of the repertoire occupied by the top 100 clones, with only clones passing a 95% confidence test being retained. Repertoire diversity was measured with the Simpson index, and overlap between samples was measured with the Morisita-Horn index. TCRdb provides this immuneACCESS table in a form limited to in-frame rearrangements. Some clones are lacking; in checked studies, under half of them reflect an unresolved V gene, and why the rest are absent is not known. V and J calls and clone size come straight from that table; D and trimming were deduced from the DNA. The sample profile shows some 11,000 clones; over 75% of them were found once. Jointly, the top ten make up over 7.5% of the sample.

In the paper's terms, the time point label means: inflamed ileum from the surgical specimen. To be eligible, patients had to be adults with ileal or ileocolonic Crohn's disease and an indication for ileocolonic resection. Whole ileal mucosal biopsies were kept frozen at -80 degrees C prior to DNA extraction. Genomic DNA was isolated from frozen whole biopsies using a TRizol-based method, and the DNA was quantified with a NanoDrop 2000 spectrophotometer. What the research found in general, with its limitations: Higher high-frequency clone percentages at surgery were associated with endoscopic recurrence; all patients with clonality above 26.8% (18/57) had recurrence. Mucosal CD4 and CD8 T cells were sorted and sequenced only in a subgroup of patients, whose size was not stated. Compared with CD4 T cells, sorted CD8 T cells held more high-frequency clones, which suggests that the mucosal expansions were mostly CD8. A significantly higher proportion of clonal expansions was observed in active smokers at surgery than in non-smokers (roughly 27% vs 19%, p=0.02).

The chain joins TRBV5-4 to TRBJ2-7; the D gene is not confidently resolved. The origin of this receptor is an adult with Crohn's disease. The sample comprised ileal tissue. The sequenced DNA is TGTGCCAGCAGCTTGGACTTATACTACGAGCAGTACTTC. It translates as CASSLDLYYEQYF. Extended through the reference TRBV5-4 and TRBJ2-7 proteins, this CDR3 yields the full variable domain: ETGVTQSPTHLIKTRGQQVTLRCSSQSGHNTVSWYQQALGQGPQFIFQYYREEENGRGNFPPRFSGLQFPNYSSELNVNALELDDSALYLCASSLDLYYEQYFGPGTRLTVT.